This T cell receptor (beta chain) comes out of a study of T cell changes during pregnancy in multiple sclerosis (dated by TCRdb to the late 2010s). In terms of the full investigation: The study examined how the T cell repertoire changed over the course of pregnancy in women with multiple sclerosis.

Trimming removed 5 bases from V and 0 bases from J, leaving 11 bases between the germline ends. The germline V gene (reference sequence) provides CDR1 MNHNY and CDR2 SVGAGI. The CDR3 sequence holds 14 residues, the cysteine and phenylalanine included. Just CDR3 DNA is preserved here, 42 bases in frame from base 1. Library preparation was by the immunoSEQ multiplex PCR assay. In its TCRdb copy, this immuneACCESS table keeps in-frame sequences only and misses some clones. Where compared with another copy, unresolved V genes explain less than half of these, and the others have no known cause. Across this sample there are roughly 89,000 clones, with over 85% seen only once. The ten largest clones represent around 4% of the sample. This clone has just one count. This clone's antigen is unknown. There are no base qualities to consult, and no much larger clone falls within one base.

Here the sequenced sample was peripheral blood, taken in the first trimester of pregnancy. The receptor chain draws on TRBV6-6 and TRBJ2-7; the D gene lacks a confident call. The TCR was taken from a female donor with multiple sclerosis, enrolled in a pregnancy study. The CDR3 reads CASSTSETSYEQYF. The DNA reads as follows: TGTGCCAGCAGTACCTCAGAAACCTCCTACGAGCAGTACTTC.